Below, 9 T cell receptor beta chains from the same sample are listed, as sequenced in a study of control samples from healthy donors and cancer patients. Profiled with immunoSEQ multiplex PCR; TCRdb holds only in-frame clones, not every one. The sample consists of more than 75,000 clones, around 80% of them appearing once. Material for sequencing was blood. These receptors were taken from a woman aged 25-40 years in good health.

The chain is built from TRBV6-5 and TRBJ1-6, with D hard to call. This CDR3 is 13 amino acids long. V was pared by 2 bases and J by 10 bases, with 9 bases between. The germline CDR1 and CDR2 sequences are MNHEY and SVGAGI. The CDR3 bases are TGTGCCAGCAGTTACGGGGTCGCCTCACCCCTCCACTTT. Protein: CASSYGVASPLHF.

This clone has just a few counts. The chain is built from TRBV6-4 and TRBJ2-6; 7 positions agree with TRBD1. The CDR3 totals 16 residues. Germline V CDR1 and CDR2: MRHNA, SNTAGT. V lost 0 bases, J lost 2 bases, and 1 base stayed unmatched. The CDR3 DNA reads TGTGCCAGCAGTGACTCAGGGGGCGCTGGGGCCAACGTCCTGACTTTC. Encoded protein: CASSDSGGAGANVLTF.

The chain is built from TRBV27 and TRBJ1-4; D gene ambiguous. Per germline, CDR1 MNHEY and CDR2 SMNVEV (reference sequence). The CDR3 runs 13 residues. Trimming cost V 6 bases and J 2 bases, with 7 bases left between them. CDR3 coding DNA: TGTGCCAGCAGCCGGTGGACTAATGAAAAACTGTTTTTT. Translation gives CASSRWTNEKLFF.

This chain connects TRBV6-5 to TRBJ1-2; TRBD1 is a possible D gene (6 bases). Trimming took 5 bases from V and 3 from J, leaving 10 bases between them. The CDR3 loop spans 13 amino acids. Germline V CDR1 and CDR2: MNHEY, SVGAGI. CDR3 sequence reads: CASSRQVDYGYTF. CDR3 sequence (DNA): TGTGCCAGCAGTAGACAGGTAGACTATGGCTACACCTTC.

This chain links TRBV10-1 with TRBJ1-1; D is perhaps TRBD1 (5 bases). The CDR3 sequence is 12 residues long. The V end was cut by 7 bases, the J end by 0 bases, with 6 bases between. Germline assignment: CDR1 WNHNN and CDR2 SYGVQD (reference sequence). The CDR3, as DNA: TGCGCCAGCAAGGGGATGAACACTGAAGCTTTCTTT. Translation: CASKGMNTEAFF.

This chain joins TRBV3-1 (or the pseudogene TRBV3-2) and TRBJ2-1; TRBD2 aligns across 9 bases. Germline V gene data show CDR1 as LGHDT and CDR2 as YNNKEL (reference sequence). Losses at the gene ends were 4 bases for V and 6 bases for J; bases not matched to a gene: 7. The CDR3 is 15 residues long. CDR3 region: CASSPEGGRANEQFF. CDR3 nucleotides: TGTGCCAGCAGCCCGGAAGGCGGGAGGGCCAATGAGCAGTTCTTC.

The CDR3 spells CASSFQQGAYNEKLFF. As DNA, the CDR3 is TGTGCCAGCAGCTTTCAACAGGGGGCTTATAATGAAAAACTGTTTTTT. The chain links TRBV5-6 to TRBJ1-4; 9 nucleotides agree with TRBD1. V trimming: 2 bases; J trimming: 4 bases; junction bases outside the gene matches: 6. The CDR3 is 16 residues long. The germline V gene has CDR1 SGHDT and CDR2 YYEEEE.

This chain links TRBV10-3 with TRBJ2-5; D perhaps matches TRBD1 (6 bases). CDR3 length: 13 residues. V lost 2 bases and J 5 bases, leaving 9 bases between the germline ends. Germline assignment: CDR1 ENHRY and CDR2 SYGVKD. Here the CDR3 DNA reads TGTGCCATCAGTGAGCCCACAGGGGAGACCCAGTACTTC. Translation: CAISEPTGETQYF.

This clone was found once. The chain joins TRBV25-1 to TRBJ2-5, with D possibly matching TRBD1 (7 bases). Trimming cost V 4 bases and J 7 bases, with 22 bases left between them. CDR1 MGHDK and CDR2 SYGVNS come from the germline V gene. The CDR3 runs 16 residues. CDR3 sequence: CASSGGGTVVVGTQYF. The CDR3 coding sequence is TGTGCCAGCAGTGGAGGGGGGACAGTAGTGGTCGGGACCCAGTACTTC.